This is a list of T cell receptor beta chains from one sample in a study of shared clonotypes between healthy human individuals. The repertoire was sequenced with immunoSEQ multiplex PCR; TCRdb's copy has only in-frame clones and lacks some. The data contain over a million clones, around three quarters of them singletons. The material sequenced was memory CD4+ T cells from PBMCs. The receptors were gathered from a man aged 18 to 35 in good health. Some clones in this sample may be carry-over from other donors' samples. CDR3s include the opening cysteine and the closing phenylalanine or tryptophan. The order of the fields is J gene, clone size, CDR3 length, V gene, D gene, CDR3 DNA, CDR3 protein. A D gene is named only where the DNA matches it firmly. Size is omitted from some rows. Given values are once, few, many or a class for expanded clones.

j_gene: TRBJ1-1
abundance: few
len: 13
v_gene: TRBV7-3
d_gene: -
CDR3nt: TGTGCCAGCAGCTTACGGAGTGGCACTGAAGCTTTCTTT
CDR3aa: CASSLRSGTEAFF

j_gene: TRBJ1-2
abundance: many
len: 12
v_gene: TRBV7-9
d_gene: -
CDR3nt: TGTGCCAGCAGCCCTACGGATAGTGGCTACACCTTC
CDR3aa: CASSPTDSGYTF

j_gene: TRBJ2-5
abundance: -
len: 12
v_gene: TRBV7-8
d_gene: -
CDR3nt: TGTGCCAGCAGCTTACATAGCACCTCCCAGTACTTC
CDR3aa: CASSLHSTSQYF

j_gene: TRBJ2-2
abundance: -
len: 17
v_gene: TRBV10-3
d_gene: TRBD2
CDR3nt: TGTGCCATCAGCGCATACACTAGCGCGATACGAACCGGGGAGCTGTTTTTT
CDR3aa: CAISAYTSAIRTGELFF

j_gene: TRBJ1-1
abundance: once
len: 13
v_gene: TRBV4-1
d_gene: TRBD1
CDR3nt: TGCGCCAGCAGCCAAGTCAGGGGGACTGAAGCTTTCTTT
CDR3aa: CASSQVRGTEAFF

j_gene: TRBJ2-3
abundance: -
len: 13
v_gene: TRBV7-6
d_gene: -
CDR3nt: TGTGCCAGCAGCTTAGGTCAGTTAGGTACGCAGTATTTT
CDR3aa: CASSLGQLGTQYF

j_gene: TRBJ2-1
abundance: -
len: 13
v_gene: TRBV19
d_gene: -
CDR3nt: TGTGCCAGTACTAGCTCATACTACAATGAGCAGTTCTTC
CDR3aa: CASTSSYYNEQFF

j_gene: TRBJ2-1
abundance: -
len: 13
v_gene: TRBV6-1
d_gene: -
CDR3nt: TGTGCCAGCAGTGTGGGACTCATCAATGAGCAGTTCTTC
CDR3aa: CASSVGLINEQFF

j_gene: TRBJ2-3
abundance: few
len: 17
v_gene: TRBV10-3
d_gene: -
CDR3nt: TGTGCCATCAGTGTCGGTAGAAATACAGCTAGCACAGATACGCAGTATTTT
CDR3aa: CAISVGRNTASTDTQYF

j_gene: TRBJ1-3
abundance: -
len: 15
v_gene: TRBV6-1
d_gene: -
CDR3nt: TGTGCCAGCAGGCCAGGGGAAGGCTCTGGAAACACCATATATTTT
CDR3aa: CASRPGEGSGNTIYF

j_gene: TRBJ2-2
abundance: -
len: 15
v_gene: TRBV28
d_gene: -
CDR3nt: TGTGCCAGCAGTTTATCAAGAGCGAACACCGGGGAGCTGTTTTTT
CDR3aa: CASSLSRANTGELFF

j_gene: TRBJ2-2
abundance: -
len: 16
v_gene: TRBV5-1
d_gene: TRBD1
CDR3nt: TGCGCCAGCAGCTCTGCGGGACAGGGGGCCGGCGGGGAGCTGTTTTTT
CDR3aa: CASSSAGQGAGGELFF

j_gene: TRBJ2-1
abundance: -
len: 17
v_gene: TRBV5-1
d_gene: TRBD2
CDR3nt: TGCGCCAGCAGCTTCCGCACCGGGACTAGCGGGAGCAATGAGCAGTTCTTC
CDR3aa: CASSFRTGTSGSNEQFF

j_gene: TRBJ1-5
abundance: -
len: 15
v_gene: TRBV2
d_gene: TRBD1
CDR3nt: TGTGCCAGCAGCGAGGACAGGGAAAGGTATCAGCCCCAGCATTTT
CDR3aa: CASSEDRERYQPQHF

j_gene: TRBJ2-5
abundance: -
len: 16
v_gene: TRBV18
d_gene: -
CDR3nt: TGTGCCAGCTCACCCTCGTCCGCGACAGGACAAGAGACCCAGTACTTC
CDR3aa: CASSPSSATGQETQYF

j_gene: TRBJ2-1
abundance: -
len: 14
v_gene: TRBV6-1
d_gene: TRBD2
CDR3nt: TGTGCCAGCAGGGTGGCTAGCGGCTACAATGAGCAGTTCTTC
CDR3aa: CASRVASGYNEQFF

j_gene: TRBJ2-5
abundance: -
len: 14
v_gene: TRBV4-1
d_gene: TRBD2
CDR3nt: TGCGCCAGCAGCCGGCGGGAGGGGCAAGAGACCCAGTACTTC
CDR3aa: CASSRREGQETQYF

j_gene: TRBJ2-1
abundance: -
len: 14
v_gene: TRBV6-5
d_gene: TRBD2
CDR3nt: TGTGCCAGCAGTTACGACGGTAGCGGGCGTGAGCAGTTCTTC
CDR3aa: CASSYDGSGREQFF

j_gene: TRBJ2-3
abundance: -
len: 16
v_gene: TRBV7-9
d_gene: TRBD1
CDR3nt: TGTGCCAGCAGCACCCGACAGGGGACTAGCACAGATACGCAGTATTTT
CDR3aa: CASSTRQGTSTDTQYF

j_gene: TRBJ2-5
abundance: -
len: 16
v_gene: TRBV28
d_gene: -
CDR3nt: TGTGCCAGCAGTGCACTCCTCCGGGAGTTCGGCGAGACCCAGTACTTC
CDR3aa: CASSALLREFGETQYF

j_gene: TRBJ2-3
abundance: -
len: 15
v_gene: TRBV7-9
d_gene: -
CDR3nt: TGTGCCAGCAGCTTAGTGGCAGCAGACACAGATACGCAGTATTTT
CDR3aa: CASSLVAADTDTQYF

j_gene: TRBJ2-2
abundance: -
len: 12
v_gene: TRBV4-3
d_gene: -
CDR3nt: TGCGCCAGCAGCCTGCGTAGCGGGGAGCTGTTTTTT
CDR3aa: CASSLRSGELFF

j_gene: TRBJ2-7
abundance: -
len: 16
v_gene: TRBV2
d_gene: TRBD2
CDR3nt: TGTGCCAGCAGTGCCCGCGGGGGATGGCGGGAGGACGAGCAGTACTTC
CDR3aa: CASSARGGWREDEQYF

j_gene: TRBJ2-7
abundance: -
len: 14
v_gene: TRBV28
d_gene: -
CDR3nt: TGTGCCAGCAGTCTGCCGGGGGCGGGATACGAGCAGTACTTC
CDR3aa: CASSLPGAGYEQYF

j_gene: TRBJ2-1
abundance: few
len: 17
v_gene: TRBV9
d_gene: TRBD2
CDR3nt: TGTGCCAGCAGCCCCCCTAGCGGTTCGAGCTCCTACAATGAGCAGTTCTTC
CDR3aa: CASSPPSGSSSYNEQFF

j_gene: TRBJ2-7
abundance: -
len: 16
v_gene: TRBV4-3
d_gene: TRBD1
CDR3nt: TGCGCCAGCAGCCAAGAGGTCGGAACAGGGGGTTACGAGCAGTACTTC
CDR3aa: CASSQEVGTGGYEQYF

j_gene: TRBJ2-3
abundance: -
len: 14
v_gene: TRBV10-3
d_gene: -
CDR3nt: TGTGCCATCAGGGGGGGAACGGTCACAGATACGCAGTATTTT
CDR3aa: CAIRGGTVTDTQYF

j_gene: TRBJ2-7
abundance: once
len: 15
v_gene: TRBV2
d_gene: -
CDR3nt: TGTGCCAGCAGTGTAGCAGGTTATAGCTCCTACGAGCAGTACTTC
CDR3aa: CASSVAGYSSYEQYF

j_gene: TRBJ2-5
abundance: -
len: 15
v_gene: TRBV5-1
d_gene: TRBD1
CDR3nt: TGCGCCAGCAGCTTGGCAACGGGACAGGAAGAGACCCAGTACTTC
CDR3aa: CASSLATGQEETQYF

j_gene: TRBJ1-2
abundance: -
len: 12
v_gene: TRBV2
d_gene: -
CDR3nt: TGTGCCAGCAGGAGCGGGATCAGGGGCTACACCTTC
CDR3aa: CASRSGIRGYTF

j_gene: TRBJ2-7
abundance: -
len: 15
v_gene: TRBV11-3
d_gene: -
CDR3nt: TGTGCCAGCAGCCCACACCAGCGCCCGGGCTACGAGCAGTACTTC
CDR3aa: CASSPHQRPGYEQYF

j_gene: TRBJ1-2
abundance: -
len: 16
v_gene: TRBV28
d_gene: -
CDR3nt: TGTGCCAGCAGTTTATTGGGTTCGGGCAGGGGTTATGGCTACACCTTC
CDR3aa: CASSLLGSGRGYGYTF

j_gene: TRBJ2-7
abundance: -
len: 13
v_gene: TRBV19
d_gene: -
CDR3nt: TGTGCCAGTAGTACCGAAACCCACTACGAGCAGTACTTC
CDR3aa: CASSTETHYEQYF

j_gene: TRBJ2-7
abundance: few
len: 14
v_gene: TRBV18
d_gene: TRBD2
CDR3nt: TGTGCCAGCTCACCCTGGGGGGGAATCTACGAGCAGTACTTC
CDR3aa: CASSPWGGIYEQYF

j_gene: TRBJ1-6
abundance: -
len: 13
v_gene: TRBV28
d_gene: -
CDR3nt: TGTGCCAGCAAAAACTCCGCCGGCTCACCCCTCCACTTT
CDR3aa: CASKNSAGSPLHF

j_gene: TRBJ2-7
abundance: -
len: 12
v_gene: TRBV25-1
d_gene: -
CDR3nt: TGTGCCAGCAGTGAAGGGCTCGGCGAGCAGTACTTC
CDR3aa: CASSEGLGEQYF

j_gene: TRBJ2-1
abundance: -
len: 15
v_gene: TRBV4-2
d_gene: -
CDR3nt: TGTGCCAGCAGCCAAGATCAGAGACTCTACAATGAGCAGTTCTTC
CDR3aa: CASSQDQRLYNEQFF

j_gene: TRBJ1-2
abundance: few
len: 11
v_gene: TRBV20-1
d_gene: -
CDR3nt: TGCAGTGCTAGAACCATCTATGGCTACACCTTC
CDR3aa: CSARTIYGYTF

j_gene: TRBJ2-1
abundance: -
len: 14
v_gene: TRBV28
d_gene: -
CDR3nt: TGTGCCAGCAACCCTGGGGGGGACAACAATGAGCAGTTCTTC
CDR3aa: CASNPGGDNNEQFF

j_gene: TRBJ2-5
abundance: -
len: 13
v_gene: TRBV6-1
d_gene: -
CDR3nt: TGTGCCAGCTCTAGAGACTTCCAAGAGACCCAGTACTTC
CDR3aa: CASSRDFQETQYF